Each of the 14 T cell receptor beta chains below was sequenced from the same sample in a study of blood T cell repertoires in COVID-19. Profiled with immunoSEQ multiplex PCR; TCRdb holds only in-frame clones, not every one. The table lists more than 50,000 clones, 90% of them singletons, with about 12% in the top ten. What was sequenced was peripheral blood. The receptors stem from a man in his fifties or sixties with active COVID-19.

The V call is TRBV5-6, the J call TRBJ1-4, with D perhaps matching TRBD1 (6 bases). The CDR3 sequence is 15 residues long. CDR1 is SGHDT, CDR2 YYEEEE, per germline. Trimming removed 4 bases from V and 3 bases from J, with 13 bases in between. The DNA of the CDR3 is TGTGCCAGCAGCCAAAAACAGGGCCCTAATGAAAAACTGTTTTTT. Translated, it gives CASSQKQGPNEKLFF.

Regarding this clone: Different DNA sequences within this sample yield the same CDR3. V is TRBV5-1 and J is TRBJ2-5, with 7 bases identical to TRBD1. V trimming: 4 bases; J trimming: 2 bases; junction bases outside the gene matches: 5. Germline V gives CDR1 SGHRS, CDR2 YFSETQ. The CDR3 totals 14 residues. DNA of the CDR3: TGCGCCAGCAGCCCGGGACAGCCTCAAGAGACCCAGTACTTC. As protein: CASSPGQPQETQYF.

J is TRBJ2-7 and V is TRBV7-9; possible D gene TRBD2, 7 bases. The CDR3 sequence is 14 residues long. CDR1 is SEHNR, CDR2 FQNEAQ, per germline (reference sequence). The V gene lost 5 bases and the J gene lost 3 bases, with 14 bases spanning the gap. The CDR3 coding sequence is TGTGCCAGCAGCCATGGGGGGGCCGGCTACGAGCAGTACTTC. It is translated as CASSHGGAGYEQYF. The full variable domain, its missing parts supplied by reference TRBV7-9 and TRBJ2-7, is DTGVSQNPRHKITKRGQNVTFRCDPISEHNRLYWYRQTLGQGPEFLTYFQNEAQLEKSRLLSDRFSAERPKGSFSTLEIQRTEQGDSAMYLCASSHGGAGYEQYFGPGTRLTVT.

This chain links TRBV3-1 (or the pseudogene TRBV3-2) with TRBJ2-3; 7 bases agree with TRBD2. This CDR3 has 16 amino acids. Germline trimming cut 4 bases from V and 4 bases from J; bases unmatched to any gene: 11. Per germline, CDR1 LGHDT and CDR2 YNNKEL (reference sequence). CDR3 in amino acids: CASSPPTSVVPDTQYF. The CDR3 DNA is TGTGCCAGCAGCCCGCCTACTAGCGTCGTCCCAGATACGCAGTATTTT.

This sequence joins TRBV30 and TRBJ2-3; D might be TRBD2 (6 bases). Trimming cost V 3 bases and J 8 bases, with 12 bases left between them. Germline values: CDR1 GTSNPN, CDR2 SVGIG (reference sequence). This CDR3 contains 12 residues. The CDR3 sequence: CAWRLEGGTQYF. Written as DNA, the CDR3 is TGTGCCTGGAGGCTCGAGGGAGGTACGCAGTATTTT.

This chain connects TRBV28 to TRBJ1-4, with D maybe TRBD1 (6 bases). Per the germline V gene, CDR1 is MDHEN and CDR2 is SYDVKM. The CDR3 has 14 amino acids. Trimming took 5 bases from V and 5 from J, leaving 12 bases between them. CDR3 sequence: CASSHTGNNEKLFF. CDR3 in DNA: TGTGCCAGCAGTCATACAGGGAACAATGAAAAACTGTTTTTT.

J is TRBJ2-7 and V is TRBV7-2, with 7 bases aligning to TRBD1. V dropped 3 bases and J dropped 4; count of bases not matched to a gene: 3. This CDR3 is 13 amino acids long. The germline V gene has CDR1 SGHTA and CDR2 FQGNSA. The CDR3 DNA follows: TGTGCCAGCAGCTTGGGGACAGAGTACGAGCAGTACTTC. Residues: CASSLGTEYEQYF.

The CDR3 DNA reads TGTGCCAGCCAGGGACAGATGAACACTGAAGCTTTCTTT. Its translation is CASQGQMNTEAFF. The chain uses TRBV2 and TRBJ1-1, with 7 bases aligning to TRBD1. In germline, CDR1 is SNHLY, CDR2 FYNNEI. The CDR3 has 13 amino acids. V was clipped by 8 bases and J by 0 bases; unmatched bases: 3. The entire variable domain, with the rest obtained from reference TRBV2 and TRBJ1-1, is as follows: EPEVTQTPSHQVTQMGQEVILRCVPISNHLYFYWYRQILGQKVEFLVSFYNNEISEKSEIFDDQFSVERPDGSNFTLKIRSTKLEDSAMYFCASQGQMNTEAFFGQGTRLTVV.

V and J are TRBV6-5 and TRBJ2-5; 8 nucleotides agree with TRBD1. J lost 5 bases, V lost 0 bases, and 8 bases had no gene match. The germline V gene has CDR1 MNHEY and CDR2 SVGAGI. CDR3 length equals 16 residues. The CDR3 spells CASSYSTGVRRETQYF. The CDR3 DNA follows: TGTGCCAGCAGTTACTCGACAGGGGTTCGCAGGGAGACCCAGTACTTC.

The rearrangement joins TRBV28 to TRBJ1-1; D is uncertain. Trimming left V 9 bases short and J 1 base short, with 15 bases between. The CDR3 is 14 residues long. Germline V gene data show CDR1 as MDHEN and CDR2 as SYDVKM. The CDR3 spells CARRGETSNTEAFF. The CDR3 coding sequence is TGTGCCAGGCGCGGGGAGACGTCGAACACTGAAGCTTTCTTT.

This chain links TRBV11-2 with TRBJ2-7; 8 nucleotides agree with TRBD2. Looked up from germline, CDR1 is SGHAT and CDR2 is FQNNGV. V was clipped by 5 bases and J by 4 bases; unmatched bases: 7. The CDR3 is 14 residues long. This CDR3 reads CASSRTSGDYEQYF. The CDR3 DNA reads TGTGCCAGCAGCCGCACTAGCGGAGATTACGAGCAGTACTTC.

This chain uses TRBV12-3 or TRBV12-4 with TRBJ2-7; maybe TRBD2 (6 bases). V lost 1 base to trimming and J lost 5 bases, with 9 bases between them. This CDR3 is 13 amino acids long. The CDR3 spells CASSLVGGDEQYF. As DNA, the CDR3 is TGTGCCAGCAGTTTAGTGGGGGGAGACGAGCAGTACTTC.

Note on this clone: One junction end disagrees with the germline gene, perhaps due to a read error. The CDR3, as DNA: TGTGCCAGCAGTTTTAAGGCGACCGCGGACTTC. Encoded protein: CASSFKATADF. The chain has TRBV28 and TRBJ2-7; D is uncertain. Per the germline V gene, CDR1 is MDHEN and CDR2 is SYDVKM. The CDR3 totals 11 residues. Complete variable domain (other parts from reference TRBV28 and TRBJ2-7): DVKVTQSSRYLVKRTGEKVFLECVQDMDHENMFWYRQDPGLGLRLIYFSYDVKMKEKGDIPEGYSVSREKKERFSLILESASTNQTSMYLCASSFKATADFGPGTRLTVT.

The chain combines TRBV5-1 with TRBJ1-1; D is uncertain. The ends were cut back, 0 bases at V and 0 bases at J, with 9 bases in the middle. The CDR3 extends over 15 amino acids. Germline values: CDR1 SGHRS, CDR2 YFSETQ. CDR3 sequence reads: CASSLAPGMNTEAFF. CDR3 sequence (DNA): TGCGCCAGCAGCTTGGCCCCGGGGATGAACACTGAAGCTTTCTTT. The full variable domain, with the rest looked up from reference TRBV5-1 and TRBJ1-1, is KAGVTQTPRYLIKTRGQQVTLSCSPISGHRSVSWYQQTPGQGLQFLFEYFSETQRNKGNFPGRFSGRQFSNSRSEMNVSTLELGDSALYLCASSLAPGMNTEAFFGQGTRLTVV.